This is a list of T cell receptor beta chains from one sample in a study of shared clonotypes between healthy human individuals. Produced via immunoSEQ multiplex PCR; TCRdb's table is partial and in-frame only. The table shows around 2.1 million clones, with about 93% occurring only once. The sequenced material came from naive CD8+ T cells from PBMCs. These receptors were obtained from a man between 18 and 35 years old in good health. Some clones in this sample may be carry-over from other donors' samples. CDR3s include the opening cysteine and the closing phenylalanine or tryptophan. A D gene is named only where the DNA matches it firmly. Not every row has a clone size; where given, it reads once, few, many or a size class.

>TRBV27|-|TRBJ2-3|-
TGTGCCTCTGGAGGTTTTGACAGTAGGACAGATACGCAGTATTTT
CASGGFDSRTDTQYF
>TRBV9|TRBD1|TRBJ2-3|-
TGTGCCAGCAGCCTGTGGGACAGTAGAACAGATACGCAGTATTTT
CASSLWDSRTDTQYF
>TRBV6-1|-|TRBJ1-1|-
TGTGCCAGCTACAGGGAGTACACTGAAGCTTTCTTT
CASYREYTEAFF
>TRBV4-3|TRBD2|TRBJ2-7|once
TGCGCCAGCAGCCAAGTCCTAGCGGGATGGTACGAGCAGTACTTC
CASSQVLAGWYEQYF
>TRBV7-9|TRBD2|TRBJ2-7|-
TGTGCCAGCAGCAGTACCGGGACTAGAAGTACCTACGAGCAGTACTTC
CASSSTGTRSTYEQYF
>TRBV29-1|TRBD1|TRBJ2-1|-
TGCAGCGTTCTCGGACAGGGTGGTGAGCAGTTCTTC
CSVLGQGGEQFF
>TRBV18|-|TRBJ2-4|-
TGTGCCAGCTCACCCGGGACGGACATAATAGCCAAAAACATTCAGTACTTC
CASSPGTDIIAKNIQYF
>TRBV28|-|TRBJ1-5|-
TGTGCCAGCACTAGGTACGATCAGCCCCAGCATTTT
CASTRYDQPQHF
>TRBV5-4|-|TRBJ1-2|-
TGTGCCAGCAGGGCAACGGGGGGCTACACCTTC
CASRATGGYTF
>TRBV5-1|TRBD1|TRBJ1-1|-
TGCGCCAGCAGCTTCCCAGGGGGGGACGAAGCTTTCTTT
CASSFPGGDEAFF
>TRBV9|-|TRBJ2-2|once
TGTGCCAGCAGCGTAGAGGGTAGGTCAGGCACCGGGGAGCTGTTTTTT
CASSVEGRSGTGELFF
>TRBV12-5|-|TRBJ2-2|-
TGTGCTAGTGGTTTGGTGGTAGGGAACACCGGGGAGCTGTTTTTT
CASGLVVGNTGELFF
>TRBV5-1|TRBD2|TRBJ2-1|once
TGCGCCAGCAGCATAGGACTAGCGGGAGACTACAATGAGCAGTTCTTC
CASSIGLAGDYNEQFF
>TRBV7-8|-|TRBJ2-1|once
TGTGCCAGCAGCTTGGACTTACAAGAAGGCGGGACCCCTGTGGGCATAGTGAATGAGCAGTTCTTC
CASSLDLQEGGTPVGIVNEQFF
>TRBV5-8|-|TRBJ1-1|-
TGTGCCAGCAGCTTGCAGGACAGCACTATGAACACTGAAGCTTTCTTT
CASSLQDSTMNTEAFF
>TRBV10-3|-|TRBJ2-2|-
TGTGCCATCTTCAGTGAGCGGGCAGACACCGGGGAGCTGTTTTTT
CAIFSERADTGELFF
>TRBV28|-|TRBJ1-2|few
TGTGCCAGCAGTCGGGACCCCTACTATGGCTACACCTTC
CASSRDPYYGYTF
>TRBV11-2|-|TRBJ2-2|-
TGTGCCAGCAGCTTAGTTTACAGGAACACCGGGGAGCTGTTTTTT
CASSLVYRNTGELFF
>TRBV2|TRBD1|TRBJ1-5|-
TGTGCCAGCAGTCCGGGACAGGGGACGGGTCAGCCCCAGCATTTT
CASSPGQGTGQPQHF
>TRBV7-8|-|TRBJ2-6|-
TGTGCCAGCAGCTTAGCGCCCCGGGGGTCTGGGGCCAACGTCCTGACTTTC
CASSLAPRGSGANVLTF
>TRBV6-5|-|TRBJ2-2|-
TGTGCCAGCAGTTTGATAGCGGAGTTCAACACCGGGGAGCTGTTTTTT
CASSLIAEFNTGELFF
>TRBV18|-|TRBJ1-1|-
TGTGCCAGCTCACCACCTCCAGCGATGAACACTGAAGCTTTCTTT
CASSPPPAMNTEAFF
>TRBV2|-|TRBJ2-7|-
TGTGCCAGCAGTGACGGGCGAGGTTACGAGCAGTACTTC
CASSDGRGYEQYF
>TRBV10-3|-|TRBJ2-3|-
TGTGCCACCACCGGGACTCTCAGCACAGATACGCAGTATTTT
CATTGTLSTDTQYF
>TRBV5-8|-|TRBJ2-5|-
TGTGCCAGCAGCTTGACCCTAAGAGAGACCCAGTACTTC
CASSLTLRETQYF
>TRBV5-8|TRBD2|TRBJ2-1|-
TGTGCCAGAGGGACTAGCGGGAGATTCGATGAGCAGTTCTTC
CARGTSGRFDEQFF
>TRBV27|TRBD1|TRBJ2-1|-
TGTGCCAGCAGTTTATCGACAGGGGGCCTTCACAATGAGCAGTTCTTC
CASSLSTGGLHNEQFF
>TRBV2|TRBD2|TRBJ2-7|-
TGTGCCAGCAGTGAAGCGCCCCGCCAGCGGGATGGCGAGCAGTACTTC
CASSEAPRQRDGEQYF
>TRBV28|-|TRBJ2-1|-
TGTGCCAGCAGTTTTAGGGGGGTCACCAATGAGCAGTTCTTC
CASSFRGVTNEQFF
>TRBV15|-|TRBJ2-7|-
TGTGCCACCAGCAGTGCACCCACAGCCTACGAGCAGTACTTC
CATSSAPTAYEQYF
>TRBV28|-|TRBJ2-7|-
TGTGCCAGCAGTTTTGGGTCCCCTCTGGGTGAGCAGTACTTC
CASSFGSPLGEQYF
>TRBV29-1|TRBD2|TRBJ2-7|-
TGCAGCGTTGAAGACCCTAGCGGGGGAATCTACGAGCAGTACTTC
CSVEDPSGGIYEQYF
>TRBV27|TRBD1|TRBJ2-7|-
TGTGCCAGCAGTTTAGGCGCGACAGGGGGCTTGCAGTACTTC
CASSLGATGGLQYF
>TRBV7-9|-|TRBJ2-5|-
TGTGCCAGCAGCTCCGGACAAGCCCTAGGTGGGGGAGAGACCCAGTACTTC
CASSSGQALGGGETQYF
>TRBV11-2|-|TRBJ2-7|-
TGTGCCAGCAGCTTAGGAGCCACGACCCACGAGCAGTACTTC
CASSLGATTHEQYF
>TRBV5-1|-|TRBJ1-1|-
TGCGCCAGCAATCTGATGGGACAAAACACTGAAGCTTTCTTT
CASNLMGQNTEAFF
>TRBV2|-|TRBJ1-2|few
TGTGCCAGCAGACTTTGGGATCACTATGGCTACACCTTC
CASRLWDHYGYTF
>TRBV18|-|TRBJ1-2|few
TGTGCCAGCTCACCAATGGTTCGCGAGGGCCCAACATATGGCTACACCTTC
CASSPMVREGPTYGYTF
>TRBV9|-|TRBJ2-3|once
TGTGCCAGCAGCGTTGGTGGAGGTACTAGCACAGATACGCAGTATTTT
CASSVGGGTSTDTQYF
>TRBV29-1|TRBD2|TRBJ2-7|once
TGCAGCGTTGAAGTGGGACTAGCGGGACTCTACGAGCAGTACTTC
CSVEVGLAGLYEQYF
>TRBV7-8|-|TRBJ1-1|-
TGTGCCAGCAGCTTAGGTTCAGGAACTATGAACACTGAAGCTTTCTTT
CASSLGSGTMNTEAFF
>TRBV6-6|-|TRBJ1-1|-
TGTGCCAGCAGTTACGTCGGGTCCGGAAGCACTGAAGCTTTCTTT
CASSYVGSGSTEAFF
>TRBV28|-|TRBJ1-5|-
TGTGCCAGCAGCCCGGGACACAGGGCCCATCAGCCCCAGCATTTT
CASSPGHRAHQPQHF
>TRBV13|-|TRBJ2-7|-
TGTGCCAGCGCCTCGGGGCGAGTGCCTTCCGAGCAGTACTTC
CASASGRVPSEQYF
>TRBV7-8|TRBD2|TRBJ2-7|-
TGTGCCAGCAGCTCGCGGGGGGGCCTATACGAGCAGTACTTC
CASSSRGGLYEQYF
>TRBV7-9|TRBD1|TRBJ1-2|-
TGTGCCAGCAGCTTCCCCAGAGCTACAGGGGAGAGGGGCTACACCTTC
CASSFPRATGERGYTF
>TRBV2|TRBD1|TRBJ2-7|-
TGTGCCAGCAGTTGGACAGGGCTCGAGCAGTACTTC
CASSWTGLEQYF